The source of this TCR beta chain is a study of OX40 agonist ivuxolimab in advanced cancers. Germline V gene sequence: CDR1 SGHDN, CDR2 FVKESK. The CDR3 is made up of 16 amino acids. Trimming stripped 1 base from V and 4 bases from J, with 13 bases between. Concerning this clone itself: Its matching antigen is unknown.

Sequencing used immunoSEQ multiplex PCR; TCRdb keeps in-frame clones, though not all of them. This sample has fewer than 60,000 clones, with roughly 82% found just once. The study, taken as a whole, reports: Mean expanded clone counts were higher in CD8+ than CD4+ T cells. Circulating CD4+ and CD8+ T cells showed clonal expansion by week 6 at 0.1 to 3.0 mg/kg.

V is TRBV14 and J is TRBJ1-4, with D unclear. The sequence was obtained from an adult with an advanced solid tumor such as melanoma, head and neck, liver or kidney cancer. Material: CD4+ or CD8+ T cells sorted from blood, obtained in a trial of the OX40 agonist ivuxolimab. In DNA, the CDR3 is TGTGCCAGCAGCCAAGGTTACGCGGGCTTTAATGAAAAACTGTTTTTT. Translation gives CASSQGYAGFNEKLFF.